This TCR beta chain appears in the sequencing data of a study of T-cell reconstitution after alpha-beta-depleted transplantation in children. Study outcomes and limitations: Several hundred expanded graft clones reportedly were the source of alpha-beta T cells about two months after transplant.

This sample's TCRbeta library carried unique molecular identifier barcodes. TCRdb passed the PCR reads through MiXCR, listing each CDR3 protein once. The data hold roughly 420,000 distinct CDR3 sequences, with 15% to 20% observed a single time. This clonotype was observed a handful of times. Its specificity is not known. Germline CDR1 reads LNHDA; CDR2 reads SQIVND (reference sequence). V dropped 4 bases and J dropped 3; count of bases not matched to a gene: 3. The length of the CDR3 is 13 residues. This specimen consisted of PBMCs, mostly from graft donor cells, obtained 360 days after TCRalphabeta/CD19-depleted stem cell transplant. The receptor was derived from a boy under two years old who had a stem cell transplant for Wiskott-Aldrich syndrome, so the T cells may come from the graft donor. This sequence joins TRBV19 and TRBJ2-7, with 7 bases matching TRBD2. The CDR3 DNA reads as TGTGCCAGTAGTAGCGAGCGGGGCTACGAGCAGTACTTC. Translating it yields CASSSERGYEQYF.